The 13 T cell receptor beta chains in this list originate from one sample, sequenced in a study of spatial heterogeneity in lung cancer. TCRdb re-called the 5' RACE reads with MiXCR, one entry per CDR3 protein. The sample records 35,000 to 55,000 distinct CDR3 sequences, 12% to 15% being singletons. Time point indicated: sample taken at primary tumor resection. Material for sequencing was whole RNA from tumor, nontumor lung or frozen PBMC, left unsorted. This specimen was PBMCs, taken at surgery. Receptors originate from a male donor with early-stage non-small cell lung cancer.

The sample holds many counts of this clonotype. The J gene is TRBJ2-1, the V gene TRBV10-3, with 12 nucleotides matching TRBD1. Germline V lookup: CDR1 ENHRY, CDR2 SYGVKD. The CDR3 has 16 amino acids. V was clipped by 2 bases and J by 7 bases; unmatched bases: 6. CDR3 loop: CAISEPGTGGWNEQFF. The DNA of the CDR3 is TGTGCCATCAGTGAGCCCGGGACAGGGGGCTGGAATGAGCAGTTCTTC.

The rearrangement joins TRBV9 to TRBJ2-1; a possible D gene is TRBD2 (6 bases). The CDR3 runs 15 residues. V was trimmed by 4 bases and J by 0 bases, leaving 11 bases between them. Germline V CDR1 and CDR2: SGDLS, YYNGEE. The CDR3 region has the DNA TGTGCCAGCAGCCCCCTCGGGAGCTCCTACAATGAGCAGTTCTTC. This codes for CASSPLGSSYNEQFF.

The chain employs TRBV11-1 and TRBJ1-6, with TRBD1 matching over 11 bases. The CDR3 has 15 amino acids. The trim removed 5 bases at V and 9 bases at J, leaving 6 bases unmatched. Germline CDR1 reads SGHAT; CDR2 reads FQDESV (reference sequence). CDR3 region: CASSQWTGGSSPLHF. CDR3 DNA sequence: TGTGCCAGCAGCCAGTGGACAGGGGGCAGTTCACCCCTCCACTTT.

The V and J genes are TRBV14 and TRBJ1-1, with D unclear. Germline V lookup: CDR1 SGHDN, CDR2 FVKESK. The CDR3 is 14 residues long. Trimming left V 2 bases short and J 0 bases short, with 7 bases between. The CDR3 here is CASSQFSMNTEAFF. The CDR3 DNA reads TGTGCCAGCAGCCAATTTTCAATGAACACTGAAGCTTTCTTT.

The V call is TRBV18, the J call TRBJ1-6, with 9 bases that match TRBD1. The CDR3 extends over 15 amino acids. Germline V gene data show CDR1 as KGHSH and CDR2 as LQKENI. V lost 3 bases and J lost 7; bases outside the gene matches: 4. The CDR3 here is CASSPGTGSNSPLHF. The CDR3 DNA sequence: TGTGCCAGCTCACCCGGGACAGGGAGCAATTCACCCCTCCACTTT.

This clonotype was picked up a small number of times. In DNA, the CDR3 is TGTGCCAGCAGCTCGGGACCACGCAACGGCGGGGAGCTGTTTTTT. Protein product: CASSSGPRNGGELFF. V is TRBV7-3 and J is TRBJ2-2; the D gene could be TRBD1 or TRBD2 (5 bases each). Deletions cut 4 bases from V and 7 bases from J, with 16 bases between. Germline CDR1 and CDR2: SGHTA and FQGTGA. CDR3 length: 15 amino acids.

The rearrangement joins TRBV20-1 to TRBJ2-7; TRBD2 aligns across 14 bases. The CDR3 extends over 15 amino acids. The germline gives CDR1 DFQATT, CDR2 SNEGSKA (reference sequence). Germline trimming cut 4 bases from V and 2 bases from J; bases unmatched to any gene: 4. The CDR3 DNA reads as TGCAGTGCTACCGGGACTAGCGGGAGCCCCTACGAGCAGTACTTC. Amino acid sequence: CSATGTSGSPYEQYF.

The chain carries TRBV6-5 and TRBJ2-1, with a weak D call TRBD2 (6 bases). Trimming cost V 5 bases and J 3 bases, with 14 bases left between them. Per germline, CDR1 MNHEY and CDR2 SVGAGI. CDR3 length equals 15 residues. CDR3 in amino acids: CASSRGTEDYNEQFF. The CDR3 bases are TGTGCCAGCAGTAGAGGGACTGAGGACTACAATGAGCAGTTCTTC.

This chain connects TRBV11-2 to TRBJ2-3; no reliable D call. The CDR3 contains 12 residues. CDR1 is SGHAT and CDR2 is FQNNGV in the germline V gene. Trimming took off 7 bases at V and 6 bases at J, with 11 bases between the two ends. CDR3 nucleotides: TGTGCCAGCAATATCAATGGTGATACGCAGTATTTT. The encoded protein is CASNINGDTQYF.

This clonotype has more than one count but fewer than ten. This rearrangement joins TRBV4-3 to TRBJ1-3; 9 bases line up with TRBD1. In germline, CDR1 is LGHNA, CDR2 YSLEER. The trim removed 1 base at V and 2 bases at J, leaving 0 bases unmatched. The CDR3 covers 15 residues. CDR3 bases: TGCGCCAGCAGCCAAGGACAGGGGGCTGGAAACACCATATATTTT. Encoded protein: CASSQGQGAGNTIYF.

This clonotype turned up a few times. CDR3 sequence reads: CASGLPGDYGYTF. CDR3 DNA sequence: TGTGCTAGTGGTTTACCAGGGGACTATGGCTACACCTTC. The chain has TRBV12-5 and TRBJ1-2; perhaps TRBD1 as D (6 bases). V shed 3 bases and J shed 3 bases, with 8 bases lying between them. The CDR3 is made up of 13 amino acids. Germline V CDR1 and CDR2: LGHNT, FRNRAP.

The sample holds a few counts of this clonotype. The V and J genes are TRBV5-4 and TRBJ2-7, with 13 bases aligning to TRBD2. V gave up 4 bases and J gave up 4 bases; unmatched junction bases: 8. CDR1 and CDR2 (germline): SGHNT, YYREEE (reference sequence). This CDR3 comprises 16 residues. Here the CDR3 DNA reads TGTGCCAGCAGCGGGACTAGCGGGAAGTTTTCGTACGAGCAGTACTTC. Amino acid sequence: CASSGTSGKFSYEQYF.

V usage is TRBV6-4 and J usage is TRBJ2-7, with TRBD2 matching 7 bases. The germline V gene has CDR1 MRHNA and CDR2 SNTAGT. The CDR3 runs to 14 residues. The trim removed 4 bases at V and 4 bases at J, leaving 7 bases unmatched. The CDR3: CASSAPSGDYEQYF. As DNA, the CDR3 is TGTGCCAGCAGTGCGCCTAGCGGAGATTACGAGCAGTACTTC.